These 14 T cell receptor beta chains share one sample of origin, sequenced in a study of cytomegalovirus exposure and HLA in healthy donors. The PCR was carried out with 60 Vbeta primers and 13 Jbeta primers. The protocol was immunoSEQ multiplex PCR, while the TCRdb copy is restricted to in-frame clones and leaves out a portion. The sample's table shows more than 200,000 clones. Sequencing used PBMCs. Receptors were obtained from a woman under 40 in good health and CMV-seropositive.

The chain carries TRBV6-5 and TRBJ2-1; D is uncertain. With 5 bases removed from V and 0 bases from J, the gap between germline ends came to 8 bases. Germline CDR1 reads MNHEY; CDR2 reads SVGAGI. The CDR3 has 14 residues. CDR3 loop: CASSKQSSYNEQFF. CDR3 in DNA: TGTGCCAGCAGTAAACAGAGCTCCTACAATGAGCAGTTCTTC.

This sequence joins TRBV9 and TRBJ2-1, with TRBD1 matching over 7 bases. The V and J ends lost 4 bases and 4 bases, in that order; junction bases with no gene match: 11. Looked up from germline, CDR1 is SGDLS and CDR2 is YYNGEE. The CDR3 consists of 16 residues. This chain's CDR3 is CASSPRRGTAYNEQFF. In DNA, the CDR3 is TGTGCCAGCAGCCCGCGGCGAGGGACAGCTTACAATGAGCAGTTCTTC.

This chain connects TRBV28 to TRBJ2-7; D is possibly TRBD1 (6 bases). The CDR3 runs 15 residues. The germline gives CDR1 MDHEN, CDR2 SYDVKM. Trimming took off 2 bases at V and 4 bases at J, with 15 bases between the two ends. CDR3 region: CASSLMPGDPYEQYF. CDR3 in DNA: TGTGCCAGCAGTTTAATGCCAGGGGACCCTTACGAGCAGTACTTC.

The chain has TRBV28 and TRBJ2-7; 7 nucleotides align to TRBD1. This CDR3 region has 15 residues. V trimming: 5 bases; J trimming: 3 bases; junction bases outside the gene matches: 10. Germline V gene sequence: CDR1 MDHEN, CDR2 SYDVKM. The CDR3 region is CASSPGTVLLYEQYF. The CDR3 DNA is TGTGCCAGCAGTCCTGGGACAGTTCTTCTCTACGAGCAGTACTTC.

In DNA, the CDR3 is TGTGCCAGCAGTAAACGGGACAGAAATGGCTACACCTTC. Translated: CASSKRDRNGYTF. The chain uses TRBV27 and TRBJ1-2; 7 bases match TRBD1. J gave up 6 bases and V 5 bases, and 6 bases lay outside the gene matches. Germline lookup yields CDR1 MNHEY and CDR2 SMNVEV (reference sequence). The CDR3 runs 13 residues.

The genes are TRBV19 and TRBJ2-1, with 11 bases that match TRBD2. The length of the CDR3 is 16 residues. Germline trimming cut 4 bases from V and 2 bases from J; bases unmatched to any gene: 4. CDR1 and CDR2 from the germline V gene are LNHDA and SQIVND (reference sequence). CDR3 sequence: CASSTGSGGAYNEQFF. The CDR3, as DNA: TGTGCCAGTAGTACCGGTAGCGGGGGGGCCTACAATGAGCAGTTCTTC.

The J gene is TRBJ2-2, the V gene TRBV10-3; D is possibly TRBD2 (7 bases). CDR3 size: 13 residues. Germline V CDR1 and CDR2: ENHRY, SYGVKD. The V end lost 6 bases, the J end lost 9 bases, and 14 bases lay between the germline ends. The CDR3 bases are TGTGCCATCAGGGCAGGGGACTACCGGGAGCTGTTTTTT. It is translated as CAIRAGDYRELFF.

The chain links TRBV2 to TRBJ2-7; 9 bases fit TRBD1. The CDR3 has 16 amino acids. Germline lookup yields CDR1 SNHLY and CDR2 FYNNEI. J was trimmed by 6 bases and V by 6 bases; bases with no gene match: 15. CDR3 amino acids: CASSQETGTGKVEQYF. For the CDR3, the DNA is TGTGCCAGCAGCCAAGAAACCGGGACAGGGAAGGTCGAGCAGTACTTC.

The rearrangement uses TRBV7-9 and TRBJ2-7; possible D gene TRBD1, 6 bases. V lost 6 bases, J lost 3 bases, and 12 bases lay in between. Looked up from germline, CDR1 is SEHNR and CDR2 is FQNEAQ (reference sequence). The CDR3 runs 13 residues. The CDR3 DNA reads as TGTGCCAGCAGTACAGGGATTAACTACGAGCAGTACTTC. Amino acid sequence: CASSTGINYEQYF.

The chain combines TRBV7-9 with TRBJ2-7; 10 bases fit TRBD2. The CDR3 contains 16 residues. Per the germline V gene, CDR1 is SEHNR and CDR2 is FQNEAQ (reference sequence). V lost 2 bases and J lost 7; bases outside the gene matches: 11. In nucleotides, the CDR3 is TGTGCCAGCAGCTTAACTAGCGGGGCTATTGGTAAGGAGCAGTACTTC. Its protein product is CASSLTSGAIGKEQYF.

The chain links TRBV5-4 to TRBJ1-2; 10 nucleotides agree with TRBD1. This CDR3 has 15 amino acids. Trimming took 4 bases from V and 4 from J; bases not matched to a gene: 7. CDR1 and CDR2 (germline): SGHNT, YYREEE (reference sequence). CDR3 amino acids: CASSETGGIVYGYTF. The DNA of the CDR3 is TGTGCCAGCAGCGAGACAGGGGGCATAGTCTATGGCTACACCTTC.

The V call is TRBV27, the J call TRBJ1-4; 12 nucleotides align to TRBD1. After removal of 4 bases from V and 6 bases from J, the junction contained 9 bases not matched to a gene. Germline V gene data show CDR1 as MNHEY and CDR2 as SMNVEV (reference sequence). The CDR3 spans 17 residues. The DNA for the CDR3 is TGTGCCAGCAGTTCCCCCGGGACAGGGGGCGGAGATGAAAAACTGTTTTTT. Its translation is CASSSPGTGGGDEKLFF.

V and J are TRBV5-6 and TRBJ2-7; the D gene is possibly TRBD2 (7 bases). CDR1 and CDR2 (germline): SGHDT, YYEEEE. This CDR3 comprises 16 residues. V dropped 9 bases and J dropped 3 bases, with 25 bases sitting between them. The CDR3 DNA follows: TGTGCCACCCACCCTGGGGGGGGGCTGGGAGTCTACGAGCAGTACTTC. Translating gives CATHPGGGLGVYEQYF.

Details on this clone: Within the sample, other DNA sequences also encode this same CDR3. V gene TRBV18 combines with J gene TRBJ2-5; D may be TRBD1 (5 bases). V dropped 2 bases and J dropped 2 bases, with 6 bases sitting between them. Per the germline V gene, CDR1 is KGHSH and CDR2 is LQKENI. The CDR3 totals 13 residues. This CDR3 reads CASSPGQQETQYF. CDR3 in DNA: TGTGCCAGCTCACCAGGACAACAAGAGACCCAGTACTTC.